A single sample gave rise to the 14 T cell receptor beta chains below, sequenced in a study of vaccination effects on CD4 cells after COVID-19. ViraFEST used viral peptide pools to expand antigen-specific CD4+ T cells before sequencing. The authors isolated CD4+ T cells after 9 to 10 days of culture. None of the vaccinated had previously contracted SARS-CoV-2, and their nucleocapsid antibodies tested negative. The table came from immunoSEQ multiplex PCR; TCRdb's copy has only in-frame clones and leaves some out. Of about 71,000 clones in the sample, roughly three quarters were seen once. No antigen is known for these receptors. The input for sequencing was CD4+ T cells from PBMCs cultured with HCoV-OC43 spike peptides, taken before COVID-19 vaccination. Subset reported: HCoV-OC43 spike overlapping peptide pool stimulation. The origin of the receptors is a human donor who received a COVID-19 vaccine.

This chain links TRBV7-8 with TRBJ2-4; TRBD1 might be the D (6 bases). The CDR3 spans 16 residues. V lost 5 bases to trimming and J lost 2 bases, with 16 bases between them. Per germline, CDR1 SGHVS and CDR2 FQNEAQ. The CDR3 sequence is CASSAIRDTSKNIQYF. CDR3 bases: TGTGCCAGCAGCGCGATCCGGGACACCTCCAAAAACATTCAGTACTTC.

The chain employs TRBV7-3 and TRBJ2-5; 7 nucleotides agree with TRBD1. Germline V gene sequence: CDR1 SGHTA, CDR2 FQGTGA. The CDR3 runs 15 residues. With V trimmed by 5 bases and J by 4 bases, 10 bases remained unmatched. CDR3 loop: CASSLLTGVGETQYF. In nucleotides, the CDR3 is TGTGCCAGCAGCCTTCTAACAGGGGTGGGAGAGACCCAGTACTTC.

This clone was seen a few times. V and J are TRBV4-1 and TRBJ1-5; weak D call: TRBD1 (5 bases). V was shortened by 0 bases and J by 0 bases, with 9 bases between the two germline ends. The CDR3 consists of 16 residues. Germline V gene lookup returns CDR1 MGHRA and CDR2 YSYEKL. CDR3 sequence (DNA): TGCGCCAGCAGCCAAGAGGGGCGGAGTAGCAATCAGCCCCAGCATTTT. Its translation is CASSQEGRSSNQPQHF.

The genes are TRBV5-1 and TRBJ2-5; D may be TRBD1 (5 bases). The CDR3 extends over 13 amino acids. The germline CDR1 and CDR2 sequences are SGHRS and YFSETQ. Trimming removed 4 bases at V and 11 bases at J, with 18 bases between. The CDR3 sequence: CASSPLQAPAQYF. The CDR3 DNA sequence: TGCGCCAGCAGCCCGTTACAGGCCCCGGCTCAGTACTTC. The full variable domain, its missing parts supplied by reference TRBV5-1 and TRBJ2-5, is KAGVTQTPRYLIKTRGQQVTLSCSPISGHRSVSWYQQTPGQGLQFLFEYFSETQRNKGNFPGRFSGRQFSNSRSEMNVSTLELGDSALYLCASSPLQAPAQYFGPGTRLLVL.

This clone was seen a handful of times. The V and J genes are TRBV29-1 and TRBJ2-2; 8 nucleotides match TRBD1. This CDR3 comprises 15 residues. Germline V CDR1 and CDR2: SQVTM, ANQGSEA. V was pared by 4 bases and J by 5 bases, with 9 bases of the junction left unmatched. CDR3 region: CSVVAGGGGTGELFF. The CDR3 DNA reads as TGCAGCGTTGTTGCAGGGGGCGGTGGGACCGGGGAGCTGTTTTTT.

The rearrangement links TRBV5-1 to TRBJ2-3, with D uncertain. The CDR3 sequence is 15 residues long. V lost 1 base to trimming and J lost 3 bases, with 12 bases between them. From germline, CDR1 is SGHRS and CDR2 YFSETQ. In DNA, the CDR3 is TGCGCCAGCAGCTTGAGGTTAGCTCTGACAGATACGCAGTATTTT. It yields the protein CASSLRLALTDTQYF.

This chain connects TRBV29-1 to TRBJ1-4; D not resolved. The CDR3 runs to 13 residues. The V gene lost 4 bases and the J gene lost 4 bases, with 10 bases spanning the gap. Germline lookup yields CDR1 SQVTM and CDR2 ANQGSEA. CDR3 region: CSVGSRLNEKLFF. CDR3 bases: TGCAGCGTTGGATCACGGCTTAATGAAAAACTGTTTTTT. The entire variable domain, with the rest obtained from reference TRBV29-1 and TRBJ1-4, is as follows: SAVISQKPSRDICQRGTSLTIQCQVDSQVTMMFWYRQQPGQSLTLIATANQGSEATYESGFVIDKFPISRPNLTFSTLTVSNMSPEDSSIYLCSVGSRLNEKLFFGSGTQLSVL.

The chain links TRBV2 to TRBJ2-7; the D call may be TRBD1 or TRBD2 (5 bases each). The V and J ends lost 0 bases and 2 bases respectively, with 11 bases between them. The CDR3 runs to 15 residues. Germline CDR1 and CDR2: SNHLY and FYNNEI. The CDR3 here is CASSEAGGGPYEQYV. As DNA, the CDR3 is TGTGCCAGCAGTGAAGCTGGTGGGGGTCCCTACGAGCAGTACGTC.

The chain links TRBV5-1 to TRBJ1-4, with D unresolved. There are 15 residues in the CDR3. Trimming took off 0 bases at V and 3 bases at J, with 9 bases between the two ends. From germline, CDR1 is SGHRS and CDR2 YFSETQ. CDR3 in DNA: TGCGCCAGCAGCTTGGAGGCAGCTTCTAATGAAAAACTGTTTTTT. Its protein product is CASSLEAASNEKLFF.

For the CDR3, the DNA is TGTGCCAGTAGTATCTATATACCGGGACAGGGAAGTGGCACCGGGGAGCTGTTTTTT. Translated: CASSIYIPGQGSGTGELFF. The chain links TRBV19 to TRBJ2-2; TRBD1 aligns across 9 bases. This CDR3 is 19 amino acids long. Trimming at V came to 3 bases and at J to 4 bases, leaving 15 bases not matched to a gene. The germline V gene encodes CDR1 LNHDA and CDR2 SQIVND (reference sequence).

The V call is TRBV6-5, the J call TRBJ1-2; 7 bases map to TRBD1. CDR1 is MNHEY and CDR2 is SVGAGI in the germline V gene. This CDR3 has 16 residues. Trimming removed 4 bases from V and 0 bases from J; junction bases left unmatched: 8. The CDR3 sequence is CASSSYAGTANYGYTF. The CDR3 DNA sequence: TGTGCCAGCAGTTCCTATGCCGGGACAGCTAACTATGGCTACACCTTC.

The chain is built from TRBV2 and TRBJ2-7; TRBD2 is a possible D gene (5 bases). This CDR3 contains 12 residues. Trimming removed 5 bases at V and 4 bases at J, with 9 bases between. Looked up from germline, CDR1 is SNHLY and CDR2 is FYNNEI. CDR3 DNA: TGTGCCAGCAGTCGACGGGATTACGAGCAGTACGTC. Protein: CASSRRDYEQYV.

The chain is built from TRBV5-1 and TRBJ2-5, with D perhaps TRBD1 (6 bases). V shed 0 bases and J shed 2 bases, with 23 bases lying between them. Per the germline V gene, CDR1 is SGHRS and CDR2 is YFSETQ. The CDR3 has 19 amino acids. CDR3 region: CASSLDSPTGRGYQETQYF. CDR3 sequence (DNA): TGCGCCAGCAGCTTGGATTCCCCAACAGGCAGGGGATATCAAGAGACCCAGTACTTC.

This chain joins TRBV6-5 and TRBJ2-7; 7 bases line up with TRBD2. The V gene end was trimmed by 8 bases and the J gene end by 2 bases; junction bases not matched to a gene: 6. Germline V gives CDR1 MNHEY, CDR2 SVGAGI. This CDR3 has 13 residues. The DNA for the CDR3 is TGTGCCAGCGGGGGGGACGGAACCTACGAGCAGTACGTC. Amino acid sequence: CASGGDGTYEQYV.